The rows below give T cell receptor beta chains drawn from one sample of a study of T-cell reconstitution after alpha-beta-depleted transplantation in children. MiXCR, applied by TCRdb to the PCR reads, yields one record per CDR3 protein. Of roughly 120,000 distinct CDR3 sequences listed, more than 20% were seen once; the top ten hold roughly a tenth. Material: PBMCs, mostly from graft donor cells, obtained 180 days after TCRalphabeta/CD19-depleted stem cell transplant. All receptors come from a male patient aged 2 to 9 who had a stem cell transplant for chronic granulomatous disease, so the T cells may come from the graft donor. CDR3s include the opening cysteine and the closing phenylalanine or tryptophan. D genes are given only for firm matches.

V gene	D gene	J gene	CDR3 protein
TRBV7-2	.	TRBJ2-5	CASSLGPAANQETQYF
TRBV10-1	.	TRBJ2-4	CASSPKVQNIQYF
TRBV2	.	TRBJ1-2	CASRGTSYGYTF
TRBV11-2	TRBD2	TRBJ2-3	CASSRGWAGGTDTQYF
TRBV9	.	TRBJ2-7	CASSVGGAGTTYEQYF
TRBV20-1	.	TRBJ2-7	CSATTSYYEQYF
TRBV5-1	.	TRBJ1-6	CASSRRDPNSPLHF
TRBV28	.	TRBJ2-2	CASSFYGQNTGELFF
TRBV29-1	TRBD1	TRBJ2-3	CSTSDRLSTDTQYF
TRBV7-8	TRBD1	TRBJ1-3	CASRHGQGPVRSGNTIYF
TRBV14	.	TRBJ2-3	CASSQHSGWAQYF
TRBV7-2	.	TRBJ1-6	CASSLAGVRAPLHF
TRBV12-3/TRBV12-4	.	TRBJ2-7	CASSLPLPREEFYEQYF
TRBV7-9	.	TRBJ2-1	CASSWTGNEQFF
TRBV29-1	TRBD2	TRBJ2-3	CSELSGGTFTQYF
TRBV7-3	.	TRBJ2-3	CASSLRRGNTDTQYF
TRBV20-1	.	TRBJ2-3	CSAGGWAGPDTQYF
TRBV11-2	.	TRBJ2-1	CASSSELYNEQFF
TRBV12-3/TRBV12-4	TRBD1	TRBJ2-1	CASSLGQYYNEQFF
TRBV18	TRBD1	TRBJ1-1	CASSPDRNEAFF
TRBV7-2	.	TRBJ2-3	CASSRRGTDTQYF
TRBV20-1	TRBD1	TRBJ2-7	CSARRTGVSSYEQYF
TRBV12-3/TRBV12-4	TRBD1	TRBJ1-6	CASSLEGAINSPLHF
TRBV12-3/TRBV12-4	.	TRBJ2-7	CASSKGGGVKSYEQYF
TRBV6-1	.	TRBJ2-1	CASSGGGTYNEQFF
TRBV20-1	TRBD1	TRBJ1-1	CSARVGQGARRQAFF
TRBV7-2	.	TRBJ2-5	CASRLRDELQETQYF
TRBV20-1	.	TRBJ2-1	CSARERSVMSGEQFF
TRBV5-1	TRBD1	TRBJ2-7	CASSAGTGINYEQYF
TRBV12-3/TRBV12-4	.	TRBJ2-5	CASKGGETQYF
TRBV5-1	.	TRBJ2-1	CASSLMIHNEQFF
TRBV20-1	.	TRBJ1-5	CSAPESTAASNQPQHF
TRBV20-1	.	TRBJ2-7	CSATTGTSDSYEQYF
TRBV20-1	.	TRBJ2-7	CSARHSYEQYF
TRBV11-2	.	TRBJ2-3	CASSFLSTDTQYF
TRBV30	TRBD1	TRBJ1-1	CAWSLRLRRGRNTEAFF
TRBV30	TRBD2	TRBJ2-2	CAWSGSPGLETGELFF
TRBV29-1	TRBD1	TRBJ1-1	CSVASNQPGTGTTEAFF
TRBV7-2	TRBD2	TRBJ2-7	CASTLGASGRAYEQYF
TRBV28	TRBD1	TRBJ2-4	CASSLGQGIKNIQYF
TRBV5-1	.	TRBJ2-7	CASSLAPSYEQYF
TRBV29-1	.	TRBJ1-2	CSVDPTPDPYGYTF
TRBV30	.	TRBJ1-2	CAWKGSATNPYGYTF
TRBV20-1	.	TRBJ2-2	CSASSVPNTGELFF
TRBV28	.	TRBJ2-1	CASTGGGIEQFF
TRBV12-3/TRBV12-4	.	TRBJ2-1	CASSFRLVSNEQFF
TRBV15	TRBD1	TRBJ1-1	CATSRDRTGDAFF
TRBV12-3/TRBV12-4	TRBD1	TRBJ1-5	CASSFRTGHNQPQHF
TRBV5-1	TRBD2	TRBJ2-2	CASSHGGDRELFF
TRBV7-3	TRBD2	TRBJ2-3	CASSKVGGGTDTQYF
TRBV12-3/TRBV12-4	.	TRBJ2-5	CASSRTGRMTETQYF